This is a list of T cell receptor beta chains from one sample in a study of CD8+CD57+ T cells in acquired aplastic anemia. TCRdb reprocessed the reads via MiXCR and lists one record per CDR3 protein. The table shows over 250,000 distinct CDR3 sequences, with approximately 58% occurring only once. Sequenced input: sorted CD4+, CD8+, or CD8+CD57+ T cells (not recorded which) from PBMCs. All receptors derive from a human donor with aplastic anemia. Both conserved end residues are part of each CDR3. The D gene is left open where the match is weak. Size tells how often a clone was seen (once, few, many) or the class of an expanded clone, and some rows leave it out.

size: NA; J: TRBJ2-2; length: 15; V: TRBV20-1; D: NA; CDR3: CGARGSLPNTGELFF; DNA: TGCGGTGCTAGGGGGAGCCTCCCGAACACCGGGGAGCTGTTTTTT
size: many; J: TRBJ2-5; length: 16; V: TRBV5-4; D: TRBD2; CDR3: CASSFKLAGTQETQYF; DNA: TGTGCCAGCAGCTTTAAATTAGCGGGGACTCAAGAGACCCAGTACTTC
size: many; J: TRBJ2-5; length: 13; V: TRBV11-2; D: NA; CDR3: CASSFVGGETQYF; DNA: TGTGCCAGCAGCTTTGTAGGGGGGGAGACCCAGTACTTC
size: NA; J: TRBJ1-2; length: 13; V: TRBV6-1; D: TRBD1; CDR3: CASSIRTGGGYTF; DNA: TGTGCCAGCAGTATAAGGACAGGGGGGGGCTACACCTTC
size: NA; J: TRBJ1-2; length: 13; V: TRBV10-3; D: TRBD1; CDR3: CASSGQGAFGYTF; DNA: TGTGCCTCAAGTGGACAGGGGGCCTTTGGCTACACCTTC
size: NA; J: TRBJ2-1; length: 13; V: TRBV29-1; D: TRBD1; CDR3: CSCNRGTGNEQFF; DNA: TGCAGCTGTAACAGGGGCACGGGCAATGAGCAGTTCTTC
size: many; J: TRBJ1-6; length: 12; V: TRBV3-1; D: NA; CDR3: CASSQEYSPLHF; DNA: TGTGCCAGCAGCCAAGAATATTCACCCCTCCACTTT
size: NA; J: TRBJ2-3; length: 16; V: TRBV19; D: TRBD2; CDR3: CASSTTSGRLADTQYF; DNA: TGTGCCAGTAGTACGACTAGCGGGAGGTTAGCAGATACGCAGTATTTT
size: once; J: TRBJ2-5; length: 16; V: TRBV9; D: TRBD2; CDR3: CASSQGPSGTTDTQYF; DNA: TGTGCCAGCAGCCAAGGACCCAGCGGGACTACAGATACGCAGTACTTC
size: few; J: TRBJ2-7; length: 13; V: TRBV7-9; D: NA; CDR3: CASSLVRAYEQYF; DNA: TGTGCCAGCAGCTTAGTTCGGGCTTACGAGCAGTACTTC
size: NA; J: TRBJ2-2; length: 15; V: TRBV12-3/TRBV12-4; D: NA; CDR3: CASSLGGAVAGELFF; DNA: TGTGCCAGCAGTTTAGGGGGGGCGGTGGCCGGGGAGCTGTTTTTT
size: NA; J: TRBJ2-1; length: 13; V: TRBV24-1; D: TRBD1; CDR3: CATSDLWGQEQFF; DNA: TGTGCCACCAGTGATTTGTGGGGACAGGAGCAGTTCTTC
size: NA; J: TRBJ2-1; length: 17; V: TRBV6-5; D: TRBD2; CDR3: CASSSGWAGEAYNEQFF; DNA: TGTGCCAGCAGTTCGGGTTGGGCGGGGGAGGCCTACAATGAGCAGTTCTTC
size: NA; J: TRBJ1-4; length: 13; V: TRBV2; D: NA; CDR3: CASSGTQGSELFF; DNA: TGTGCCAGCAGTGGGACCCAGGGCAGCGAGCTGTTTTTT
size: many; J: TRBJ2-3; length: 14; V: TRBV6-5; D: NA; CDR3: CASSYSTLWDTQYF; DNA: TGTGCCAGCAGTTACTCGACTTTGTGGGATACGCAGTATTTT
size: many; J: TRBJ1-4; length: 14; V: TRBV11-2; D: NA; CDR3: CASSNGRGREKLFF; DNA: TGTGCCAGCAGCAACGGGCGGGGACGGGAAAAACTGTTTTTT
size: few; J: TRBJ2-7; length: 13; V: TRBV6-2/TRBV6-3; D: NA; CDR3: CASSFSGGYEQYF; DNA: TGTGCCAGCAGTTTTTCAGGGGGGTACGAGCAGTACTTC
size: NA; J: TRBJ1-6; length: 15; V: TRBV7-3; D: NA; CDR3: CASSKGTGDNSPLHF; DNA: TGTGCCAGCAGCAAGGGGACCGGTGATAATTCACCCCTCCACTTT
size: many; J: TRBJ1-3; length: 14; V: TRBV20-1; D: NA; CDR3: CSATLGRGGNTIYF; DNA: TGCAGTGCTACCCTTGGGCGAGGTGGAAACACCATATATTTT
size: few; J: TRBJ1-1; length: 11; V: TRBV30; D: NA; CDR3: CAWKTGAEAFF; DNA: TGTGCCTGGAAGACGGGGGCTGAAGCTTTCTTT
size: few; J: TRBJ2-7; length: 13; V: TRBV20-1; D: NA; CDR3: CSASGTGSYEQYF; DNA: TGCAGTGCTTCCGGGACTGGCTCCTACGAGCAGTACTTC
size: NA; J: TRBJ2-1; length: 13; V: TRBV2; D: NA; CDR3: CASRRSPTNEQFF; DNA: TGTGCCAGCAGGCGGTCGCCAACTAATGAGCAGTTCTTC
size: many; J: TRBJ2-1; length: 18; V: TRBV12-3/TRBV12-4; D: TRBD2; CDR3: CASSYTSGGSKPYNEQFF; DNA: TGTGCCAGCAGCTATACTAGCGGGGGGTCGAAACCCTACAATGAGCAGTTCTTC
size: NA; J: TRBJ2-1; length: 15; V: TRBV29-1; D: NA; CDR3: CSVVGPRTRYDEQFF; DNA: TGCAGCGTTGTTGGTCCGAGGACCCGATATGATGAGCAGTTCTTC
size: NA; J: TRBJ1-2; length: 15; V: TRBV7-9; D: TRBD1; CDR3: CASSPRGQGAEGYTF; DNA: TGTGCCAGCAGCCCGCGGGGACAGGGGGCGGAGGGCTACACCTTC
size: NA; J: TRBJ2-5; length: 15; V: TRBV9; D: TRBD2; CDR3: CASNLAGGPRETQYF; DNA: TGTGCCAGCAACTTAGCGGGGGGGCCGCGAGAGACCCAGTACTTC
size: many; J: TRBJ2-7; length: 18; V: TRBV6-6; D: TRBD2; CDR3: CASSYSSPLAVTTRGQYF; DNA: TGTGCCAGCAGTTACTCCTCCCCACTAGCGGTTACTACGAGGGGGCAGTACTTC
size: once; J: TRBJ2-5; length: 14; V: TRBV7-9; D: TRBD1; CDR3: CASSLEYRGETQYF; DNA: TGTGCCAGCAGCTTAGAATACAGGGGAGAGACCCAGTACTTC
size: NA; J: TRBJ1-2; length: 14; V: TRBV24-1; D: NA; CDR3: CATSVDLSNYGYTF; DNA: TGTGCCACCAGTGTCGATTTGTCTAACTATGGCTACACCTTC
size: NA; J: TRBJ1-4; length: 11; V: TRBV19; D: NA; CDR3: CAIATNEKLFF; DNA: TGTGCCATTGCAACTAATGAAAAACTGTTTTTT
size: many; J: TRBJ2-6; length: 13; V: TRBV6-5; D: NA; CDR3: CASRVSGANVLTF; DNA: TGTGCCAGCAGAGTCTCTGGGGCCAACGTCCTGACTTTC
size: NA; J: TRBJ2-7; length: 14; V: TRBV9; D: NA; CDR3: CASSVTSEAYEQYF; DNA: TGTGCCAGCAGCGTCACTAGTGAAGCCTACGAGCAGTACTTC
size: NA; J: TRBJ2-2; length: 15; V: TRBV24-1; D: NA; CDR3: CATSDPGLHTGELFF; DNA: TGTGCCACCAGTGATCCAGGGCTCCACACCGGGGAGCTGTTTTTT
size: NA; J: TRBJ2-7; length: 12; V: TRBV29-1; D: TRBD1; CDR3: CSVGTGGYEQYF; DNA: TGCAGCGTCGGGACAGGGGGGTACGAGCAGTACTTC
size: NA; J: TRBJ2-1; length: 14; V: TRBV5-1; D: NA; CDR3: CASSLDRYYNEQFF; DNA: TGCGCCAGCAGCTTGGACAGATACTACAATGAGCAGTTCTTC
size: NA; J: TRBJ2-7; length: 15; V: TRBV10-3; D: TRBD2; CDR3: CAISETAGEFYEQYF; DNA: TGTGCCATCAGTGAGACAGCGGGAGAGTTCTACGAGCAGTACTTC
size: NA; J: TRBJ2-3; length: 14; V: TRBV19; D: NA; CDR3: CASSIGQNTDTQYF; DNA: TGTGCCAGTAGTATCGGACAGAACACAGATACGCAGTATTTT
size: many; J: TRBJ1-3; length: 17; V: TRBV4-1; D: TRBD1; CDR3: CASSRGGLVLSGNTIYF; DNA: TGCGCCAGCAGCCGAGGGGGCTTGGTCCTCTCTGGAAACACCATATATTTT
size: many; J: TRBJ2-7; length: 12; V: TRBV10-1; D: NA; CDR3: CASSNNWGEQYF; DNA: TGCGCCAGCAGTAACAACTGGGGGGAGCAGTACTTC
size: many; J: TRBJ1-2; length: 15; V: TRBV18; D: NA; CDR3: CASSPEAGVAYGYTF; DNA: TGTGCCAGCTCACCAGAAGCAGGGGTGGCCTATGGCTACACCTTC
size: NA; J: TRBJ2-5; length: 12; V: TRBV2; D: NA; CDR3: CATKWGSETQYF; DNA: TGTGCCACCAAATGGGGCTCGGAGACCCAGTACTTC
size: NA; J: TRBJ2-5; length: 16; V: TRBV7-3; D: TRBD2; CDR3: CATSQPRAGVRETQYF; DNA: TGTGCCACCAGCCAACCCAGAGCGGGAGTAAGGGAGACCCAGTACTTC
size: NA; J: TRBJ2-1; length: 16; V: TRBV7-2; D: TRBD2; CDR3: CASSLLAGGFNNEQFF; DNA: TGTGCCAGCAGCTTATTGGCGGGAGGATTTAACAATGAGCAGTTCTTC
size: few; J: TRBJ2-1; length: 16; V: TRBV5-1; D: TRBD2; CDR3: CASSLSSGGSYNEQFF; DNA: TGCGCCAGCAGCCTTTCTAGCGGTGGCTCCTACAATGAGCAGTTCTTC
size: NA; J: TRBJ1-2; length: 11; V: TRBV24-1; D: NA; CDR3: CATSGGYGYTF; DNA: TGTGCCACCAGTGGCGGCTATGGCTACACCTTC
size: many; J: TRBJ2-1; length: 14; V: TRBV5-1; D: NA; CDR3: CASSLEGSWDEQFF; DNA: TGCGCCAGCAGCTTGGAGGGGAGTTGGGATGAGCAGTTCTTC
size: NA; J: TRBJ2-1; length: 14; V: TRBV5-1; D: TRBD2; CDR3: CASSLEAGRHEQFF; DNA: TGCGCCAGCAGCTTGGAAGCGGGGAGGCATGAGCAGTTCTTC
size: NA; J: TRBJ2-3; length: 17; V: TRBV20-1; D: TRBD2; CDR3: CSARVITSSGITDTQYF; DNA: TGCAGTGCTAGAGTTATTACGTCTAGCGGAATCACAGATACGCAGTATTTT
size: few; J: TRBJ2-1; length: 14; V: TRBV7-9; D: NA; CDR3: CASSSRDPYNEQFF; DNA: TGTGCCAGCAGTTCGAGGGACCCCTACAATGAGCAGTTCTTC
size: NA; J: TRBJ2-7; length: 15; V: TRBV4-2; D: TRBD1; CDR3: CASSQDKGAVYEQYF; DNA: TGTGCCAGCAGCCAAGATAAGGGGGCGGTTTACGAGCAGTACTTC